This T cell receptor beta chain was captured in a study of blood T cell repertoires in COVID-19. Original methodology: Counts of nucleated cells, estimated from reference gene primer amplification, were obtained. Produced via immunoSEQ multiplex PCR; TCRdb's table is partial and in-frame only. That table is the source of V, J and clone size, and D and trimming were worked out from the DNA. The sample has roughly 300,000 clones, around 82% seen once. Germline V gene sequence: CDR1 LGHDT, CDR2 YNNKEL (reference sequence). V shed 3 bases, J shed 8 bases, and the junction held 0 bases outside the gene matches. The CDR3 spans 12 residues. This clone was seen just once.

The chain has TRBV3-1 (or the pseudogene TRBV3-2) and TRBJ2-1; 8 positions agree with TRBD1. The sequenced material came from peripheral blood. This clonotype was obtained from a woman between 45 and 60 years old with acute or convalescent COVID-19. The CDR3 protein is CASSQTGDEQFF. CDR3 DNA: TGTGCCAGCAGCCAGACAGGGGATGAGCAGTTCTTC.